The 18 T cell receptor beta chains reported below all come from one sample, sequenced in a study of T cells expressing NK-cell markers. Reprocessing the 5' RACE reads, TCRdb reports a single entry for every CDR3 protein and omits DNA. In all, the sample yields about 170,000 distinct CDR3 sequences. Material for sequencing was blood T cells: a sorted CD56 or NKG2C T cell subset, CD4+ or CD8+ T cells, or bulk PBMC T cells (not recorded which). The receptors were sampled from a man aged 18-75 years in good health.

V gene TRBV10-3 combines with J gene TRBJ1-5; TCRdb's assignment of TRBD1 cannot be checked, as there is no DNA. This CDR3 spans 16 amino acids. CDR1 is ENHRY and CDR2 is SYGVKD in the germline V gene. CDR3 residues: CAISESWTDRNQPQHF.

The chain combines TRBV5-5 with TRBJ2-1; checking the TCRdb D call of TRBD2 is not possible without DNA. Germline assignment: CDR1 SGHKS and CDR2 YYEKEE (reference sequence). The CDR3 consists of 12 residues. CDR3 residues: CASSAIRAFEFF.

J is TRBJ2-2 and V is TRBV5-1; without DNA, the TCRdb call of TRBD1 cannot be checked. Germline V gene sequence: CDR1 SGHRS, CDR2 YFSETQ. This CDR3 has 16 amino acids. CDR3: CASSSLGQGASGELFF.

The chain recombines TRBV29-1 with TRBJ2-7; TCRdb names TRBD2, which stays unverified in the absence of DNA. The CDR3 contains 11 residues. Germline V CDR1 and CDR2: SQVTM, ANQGSEA. The CDR3 sequence is CSVKVLGEQYF.

The chain has TRBV4-2 and TRBJ2-3; TCRdb calls TRBD1, which cannot be checked without DNA. Germline V gene sequence: CDR1 LGHNA, CDR2 YNFKEQ. The CDR3 is 16 amino acids. The CDR3 loop is CASSQEDRDRTDTQYF.

This chain uses TRBV6-5 with TRBJ1-2; TCRdb names TRBD1, which stays unverified in the absence of DNA. CDR3 length equals 14 residues. Per the germline V gene, CDR1 is MNHEY and CDR2 is SVGAGI. This CDR3 reads CASSYSGGWYGYTF.

The gene calls are TRBV7-9 and TRBJ2-3; the TRBD1 assignment by TCRdb is unverifiable without DNA. Germline CDR1 and CDR2: SEHNR and FQNEAQ (reference sequence). The CDR3 extends over 17 amino acids. Here the CDR3 reads CASSFSPGQGGTDTQYF.

V usage is TRBV12-1 and J usage is TRBJ2-1; the TCRdb D gene call, TRBD1, has no DNA to confirm it. TRBV12-1 is a pseudogene segment. This CDR3 spans 16 amino acids. CDR3 region: CASSPRPPSSYNEQFF.

The chain has TRBV7-9 and TRBJ2-3; absent DNA, TCRdb's TRBD2 call cannot be checked. Germline CDR1 reads SEHNR; CDR2 reads FQNEAQ (reference sequence). This CDR3 is 15 amino acids long. The CDR3 region is CASSSTSGGIDTQYF.

The chain has TRBV19 and TRBJ2-1; TCRdb's D call, TRBD1, is unchecked because there is no DNA. This CDR3 is built from 15 residues. From germline, CDR1 is LNHDA and CDR2 SQIVND (reference sequence). Here the CDR3 reads CASTPLGGSYNEQFF.

The chain links TRBV5-4 to TRBJ1-6. This CDR3 is 16 amino acids long. The germline V gene encodes CDR1 SGHNT and CDR2 YYREEE (reference sequence). The CDR3 loop is CASSTQESSYNSPLHF.

The chain joins TRBV4-1 to TRBJ1-1; with no DNA, the TCRdb D assignment of TRBD1 cannot be verified. Germline V CDR1 and CDR2: MGHRA, YSYEKL. The CDR3 spans 16 residues. The CDR3 sequence: CASSLTRDIKNTEAFF.

The rearrangement joins TRBV3-1 to TRBJ1-1; TCRdb's D call of TRBD1 is untestable without DNA. The CDR3 has 14 amino acids. Germline assignment: CDR1 LGHDT and CDR2 YNNKEL (reference sequence). CDR3 protein: CASSQAGEDTEAFF. The whole variable domain, filled in from reference TRBV3-1 and TRBJ1-1, reads DTAVSQTPKYLVTQMGNDKSIKCEQNLGHDTMYWYKQDSKKFLKIMFSYNNKELIINETVPNRFSPKSPDKAHLNLHINSLELGDSAVYFCASSQAGEDTEAFFGQGTRLTVV.

The V and J genes are TRBV13 and TRBJ1-4; TCRdb names TRBD1, which stays unverified in the absence of DNA. The CDR3 length is 13 residues. The germline CDR1 and CDR2 sequences are PRHDT and FYEKMQ (reference sequence). CDR3 loop: CASTGYSDEKLFF. The full variable domain, completed using reference TRBV13 and TRBJ1-4, is AAGVIQSPRHLIKEKRETATLKCYPIPRHDTVYWYQQGPGQDPQFLISFYEKMQSDKGSIPDRFSAQQFSDYHSELNMSSLELGDSALYFCASTGYSDEKLFFGSGTQLSVL.

The chain links TRBV7-7 to TRBJ2-7; the D call from TCRdb, TRBD1, cannot be confirmed without DNA. Germline V CDR1 and CDR2: SSHAT, FNYEAQ (reference sequence). CDR3 length: 13 residues. CDR3 residues: CASSLAGGREQYF.

V gene TRBV5-6 combines with J gene TRBJ2-7; TCRdb's D call of TRBD1 is untestable without DNA. Per germline, CDR1 SGHDT and CDR2 YYEEEE. The CDR3 runs 14 residues. CDR3 sequence: CASRTGYGSYEQYF.

The gene calls are TRBV7-8 and TRBJ2-7; no DNA is available, so the TRBD1 call from TCRdb remains unchecked. The length of the CDR3 is 16 residues. Germline CDR1 and CDR2: SGHVS and FQNEAQ. CDR3 sequence: CASSYGQGLEFYEQYF.

The CDR3 spells CASSQGVGTLSYEQYF. This rearrangement joins TRBV4-2 to TRBJ2-7; there is no DNA to check the TCRdb D call of TRBD1. There are 16 residues in the CDR3. Germline CDR1 reads LGHNA; CDR2 reads YNFKEQ.